This TCR beta chain derives from a study of human T cells and chemical hapten exposure. Trimming took 4 bases from V and 4 from J, leaving 18 bases between them. The CDR3 extends over 16 amino acids. Germline loops: CDR1 SEHNR, CDR2 FQNEAQ (reference sequence). The study's library attached unique molecular identifiers to single cDNA molecules. TCRdb re-called the RACE reads through MiXCR, storing one row per CDR3 protein. The sample holds 300,000 to 400,000 distinct CDR3 sequences; around 7% are singletons and the top ten take 7% to 10%. The time point: patch test 1, 2 weeks after DPC sensitization. The treatment is: therapeutic diphenylcyclopropenone sensitization with weekly scalp DPC. Alopecia patients deemed DPC-suitable, aged 18 to 70, excluding pregnancy. Someone pulled total RNA out of unfractionated whole blood.

The sample in question was whole blood, obtained in connection with sensitization to the hapten diphenylcyclopropenone (DPC). The V gene is TRBV7-9, the J gene TRBJ2-3, with D perhaps TRBD1 or TRBD2 (6 bases each). The TCR originated in a woman aged 18-35 years with alopecia areata. Some clones in this sample may be carry-over from other donors' samples. Here the CDR3 DNA reads TGTGCCAGCAGCTACGGGGTACAGGGAGGTGCAGATACGCAGTATTTT. Protein product: CASSYGVQGGADTQYF.